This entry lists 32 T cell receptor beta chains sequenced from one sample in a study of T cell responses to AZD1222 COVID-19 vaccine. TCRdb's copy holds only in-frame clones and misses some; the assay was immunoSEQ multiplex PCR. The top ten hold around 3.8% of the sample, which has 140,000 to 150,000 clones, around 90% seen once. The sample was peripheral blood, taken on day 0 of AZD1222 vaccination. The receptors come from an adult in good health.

CDR3 in amino acids: CASSPDGLFSYEQYF. The CDR3 DNA is TGTGCCAGCAGCCCAGACGGACTGTTCTCCTACGAGCAGTACTTC. This rearrangement joins TRBV14 to TRBJ2-7, with D possibly being TRBD2 (5 bases). This CDR3 comprises 15 residues. Per germline, CDR1 SGHDN and CDR2 FVKESK. Deletions cut 4 bases from V and 0 bases from J, with 13 bases between.

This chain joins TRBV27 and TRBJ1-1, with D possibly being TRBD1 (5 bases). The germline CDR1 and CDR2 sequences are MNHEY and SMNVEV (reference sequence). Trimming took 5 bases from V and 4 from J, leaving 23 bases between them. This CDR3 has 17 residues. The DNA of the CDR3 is TGTGCCAGCAGTCTCGCCCCGGGTTGGGGGGGTGTCACTGAAGCTTTCTTT. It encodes CASSLAPGWGGVTEAFF.

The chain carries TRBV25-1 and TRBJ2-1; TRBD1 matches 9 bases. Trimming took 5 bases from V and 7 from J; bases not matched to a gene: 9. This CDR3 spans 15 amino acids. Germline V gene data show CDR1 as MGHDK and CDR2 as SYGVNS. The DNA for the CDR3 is TGTGCCAGCAGTCCATGGACAGGGGAGGGGAATGAGCAGTTCTTC. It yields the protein CASSPWTGEGNEQFF.

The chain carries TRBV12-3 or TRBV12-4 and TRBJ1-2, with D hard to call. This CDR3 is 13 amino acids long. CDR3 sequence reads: CACVGRVNYGYTF. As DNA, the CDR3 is TGTGCTTGTGTCGGCAGAGTAAACTATGGCTACACCTTC.

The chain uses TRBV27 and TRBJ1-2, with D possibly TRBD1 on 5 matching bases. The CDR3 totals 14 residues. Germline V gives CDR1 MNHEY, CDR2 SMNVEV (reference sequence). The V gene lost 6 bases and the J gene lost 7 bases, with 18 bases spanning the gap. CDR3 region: CASRSGRLLGGYTF. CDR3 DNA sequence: TGTGCCAGCAGGTCGGGACGGCTCTTAGGTGGCTACACCTTC.

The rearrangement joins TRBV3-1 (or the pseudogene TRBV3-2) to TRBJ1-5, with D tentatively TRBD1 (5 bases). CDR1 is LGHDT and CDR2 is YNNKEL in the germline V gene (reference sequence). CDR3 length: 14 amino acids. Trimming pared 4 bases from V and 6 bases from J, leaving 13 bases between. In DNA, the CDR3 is TGTGCCAGCAGCCCGCAATGGGGCGGTCAGCCCCAGCATTTT. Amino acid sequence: CASSPQWGGQPQHF.

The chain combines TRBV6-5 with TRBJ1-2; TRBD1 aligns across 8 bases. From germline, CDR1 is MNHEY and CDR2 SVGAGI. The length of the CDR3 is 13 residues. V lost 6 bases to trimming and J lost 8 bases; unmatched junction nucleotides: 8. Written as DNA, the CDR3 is TGTGCCAGCAGGCTCGGACAGGGTGACGGCTACACCTTC. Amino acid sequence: CASRLGQGDGYTF.

The CDR3 here is CATSRDRSSGANVLTF. The CDR3 coding sequence is TGTGCCACCAGCAGGGACAGAAGCTCTGGGGCCAACGTCCTGACTTTC. The chain has TRBV15 and TRBJ2-6, with D tentatively TRBD1 (6 bases). The V end was cut by 3 bases, the J end by 0 bases, with 9 bases between. The germline CDR1 and CDR2 sequences are LNHNV and YYDKDF (reference sequence). The CDR3 extends over 16 amino acids. The full variable domain, its missing parts supplied by reference TRBV15 and TRBJ2-6, is DAMVIQNPRYQVTQFGKPVTLSCSQTLNHNVMYWYQQKSSQAPKLLFHYYDKDFNNEADTPDNFQSRRPNTSFCFLDIRSPGLGDTAMYLCATSRDRSSGANVLTFGAGSRLTVL.

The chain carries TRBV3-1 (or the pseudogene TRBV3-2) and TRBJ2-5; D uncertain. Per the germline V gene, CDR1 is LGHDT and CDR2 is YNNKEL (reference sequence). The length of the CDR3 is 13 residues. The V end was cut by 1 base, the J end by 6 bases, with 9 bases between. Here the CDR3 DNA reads TGTGCCAGCAGCCAAGCTAGGACGAAGACCCAGTACTTC. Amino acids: CASSQARTKTQYF.

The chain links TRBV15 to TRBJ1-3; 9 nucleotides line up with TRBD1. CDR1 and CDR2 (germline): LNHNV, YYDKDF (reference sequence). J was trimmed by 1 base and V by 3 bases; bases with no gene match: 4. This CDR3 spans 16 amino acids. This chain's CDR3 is CATSSDRGGSGNTIYF. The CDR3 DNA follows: TGTGCCACCAGCAGTGACAGGGGGGGTTCTGGAAACACCATATATTTT.

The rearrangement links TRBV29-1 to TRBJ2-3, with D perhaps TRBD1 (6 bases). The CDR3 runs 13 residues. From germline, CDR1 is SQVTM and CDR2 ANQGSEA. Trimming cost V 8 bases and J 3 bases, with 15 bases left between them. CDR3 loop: CSYLPGATDTQYF. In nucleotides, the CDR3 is TGCAGCTACCTCCCAGGGGCTACAGATACGCAGTATTTT.

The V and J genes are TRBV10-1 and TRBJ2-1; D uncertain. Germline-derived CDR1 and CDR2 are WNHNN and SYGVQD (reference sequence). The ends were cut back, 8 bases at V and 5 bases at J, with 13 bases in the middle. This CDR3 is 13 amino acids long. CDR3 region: CASRDGPNNEQFF. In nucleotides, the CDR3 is TGCGCCAGCCGAGACGGACCTAACAATGAGCAGTTCTTC.

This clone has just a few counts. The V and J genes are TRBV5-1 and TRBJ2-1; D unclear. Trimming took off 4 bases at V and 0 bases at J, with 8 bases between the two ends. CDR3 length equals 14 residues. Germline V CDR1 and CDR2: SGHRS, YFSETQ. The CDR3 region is CASSLGSSYNEQFF. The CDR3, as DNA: TGCGCCAGCAGCCTTGGTAGCTCCTACAATGAGCAGTTCTTC. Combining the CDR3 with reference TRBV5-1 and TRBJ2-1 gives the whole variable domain KAGVTQTPRYLIKTRGQQVTLSCSPISGHRSVSWYQQTPGQGLQFLFEYFSETQRNKGNFPGRFSGRQFSNSRSEMNVSTLELGDSALYLCASSLGSSYNEQFFGPGTRLTVL.

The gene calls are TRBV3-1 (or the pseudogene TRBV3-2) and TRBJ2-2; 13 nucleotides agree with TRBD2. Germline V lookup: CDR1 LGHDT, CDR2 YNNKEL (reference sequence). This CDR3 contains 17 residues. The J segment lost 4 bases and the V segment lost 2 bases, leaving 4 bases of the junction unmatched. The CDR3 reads CASSQTSGRARTGELFF. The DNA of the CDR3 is TGTGCCAGCAGCCAAACTAGCGGGAGGGCTCGCACCGGGGAGCTGTTTTTT.

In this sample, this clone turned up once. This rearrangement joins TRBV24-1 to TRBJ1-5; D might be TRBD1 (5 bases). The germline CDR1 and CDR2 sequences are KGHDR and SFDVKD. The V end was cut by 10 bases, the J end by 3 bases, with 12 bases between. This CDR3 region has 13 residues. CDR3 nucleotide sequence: TGTGCCACGCGGTCCAGGGACAATCAGCCCCAGCATTTT. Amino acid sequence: CATRSRDNQPQHF.

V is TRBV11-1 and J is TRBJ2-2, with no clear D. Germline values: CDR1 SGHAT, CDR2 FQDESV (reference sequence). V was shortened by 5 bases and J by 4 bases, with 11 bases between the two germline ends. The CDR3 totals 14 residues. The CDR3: CASSPNSATGELFF. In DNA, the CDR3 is TGTGCCAGCAGCCCTAATTCTGCCACCGGGGAGCTGTTTTTT.

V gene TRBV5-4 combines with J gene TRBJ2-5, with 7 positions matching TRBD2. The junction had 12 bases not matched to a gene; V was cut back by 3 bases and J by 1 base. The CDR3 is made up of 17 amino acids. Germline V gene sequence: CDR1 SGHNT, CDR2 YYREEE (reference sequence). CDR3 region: CASSSRTLAGLQETQYF. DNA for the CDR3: TGTGCCAGCAGCTCGCGTACCTTAGCGGGCCTCCAAGAGACCCAGTACTTC.

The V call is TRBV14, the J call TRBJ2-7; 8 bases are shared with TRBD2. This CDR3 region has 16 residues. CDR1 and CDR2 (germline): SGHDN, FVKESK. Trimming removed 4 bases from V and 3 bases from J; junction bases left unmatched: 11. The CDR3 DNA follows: TGTGCCAGCAGCCCAGTGGGACTAGGCGGGATCTACGAGCAGTACTTC. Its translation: CASSPVGLGGIYEQYF.

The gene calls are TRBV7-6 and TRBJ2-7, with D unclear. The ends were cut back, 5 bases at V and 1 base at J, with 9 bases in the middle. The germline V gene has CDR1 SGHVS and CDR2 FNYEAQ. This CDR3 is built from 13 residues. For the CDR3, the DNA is TGTGCCAGCAGCCCCCGGCAGTCCTACGAGCAGTACTTC. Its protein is CASSPRQSYEQYF.

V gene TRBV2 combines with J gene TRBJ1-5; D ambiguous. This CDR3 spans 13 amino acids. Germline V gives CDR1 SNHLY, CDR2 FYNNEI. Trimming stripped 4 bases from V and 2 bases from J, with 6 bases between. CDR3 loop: CASSVRGNQPQHF. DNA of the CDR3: TGTGCCAGCAGTGTGCGGGGCAATCAGCCCCAGCATTTT. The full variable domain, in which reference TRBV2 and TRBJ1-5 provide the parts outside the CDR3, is EPEVTQTPSHQVTQMGQEVILRCVPISNHLYFYWYRQILGQKVEFLVSFYNNEISEKSEIFDDQFSVERPDGSNFTLKIRSTKLEDSAMYFCASSVRGNQPQHFGDGTRLSIL.

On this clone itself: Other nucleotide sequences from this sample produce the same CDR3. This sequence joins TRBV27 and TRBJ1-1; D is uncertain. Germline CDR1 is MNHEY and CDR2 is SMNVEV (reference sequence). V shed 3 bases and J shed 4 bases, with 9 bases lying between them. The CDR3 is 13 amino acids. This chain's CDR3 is CASSFGGGTEAFF. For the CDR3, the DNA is TGTGCCAGCAGTTTCGGAGGAGGCACTGAAGCTTTCTTT.

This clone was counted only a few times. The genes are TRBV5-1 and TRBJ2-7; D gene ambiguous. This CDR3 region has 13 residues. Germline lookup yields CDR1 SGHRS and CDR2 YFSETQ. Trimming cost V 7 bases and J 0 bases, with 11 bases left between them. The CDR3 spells CASARTDSYEQYF. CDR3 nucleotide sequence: TGCGCCAGCGCTCGGACGGACTCCTACGAGCAGTACTTC. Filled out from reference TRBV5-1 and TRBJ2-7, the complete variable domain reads KAGVTQTPRYLIKTRGQQVTLSCSPISGHRSVSWYQQTPGQGLQFLFEYFSETQRNKGNFPGRFSGRQFSNSRSEMNVSTLELGDSALYLCASARTDSYEQYFGPGTRLTVT.

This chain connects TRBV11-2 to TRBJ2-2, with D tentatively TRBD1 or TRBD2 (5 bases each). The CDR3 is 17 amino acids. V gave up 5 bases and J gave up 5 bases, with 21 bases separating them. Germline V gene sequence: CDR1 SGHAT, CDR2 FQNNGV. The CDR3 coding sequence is TGTGCCAGCAGCCCAAGGGTATCGATGAGGGGAACCGGGGAGCTGTTTTTT. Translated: CASSPRVSMRGTGELFF.

CDR3 nucleotides: TGTGCCAGCAGCTTAAGCCCGGGGGACAGGGGTTATGGCTACACCTTC. Its protein product is CASSLSPGDRGYGYTF. The chain is built from TRBV7-2 and TRBJ1-2; 10 bases align to TRBD1. Trimming cost V 2 bases and J 5 bases; bases outside gene matches: 8. CDR1 and CDR2 from the germline V gene are SGHTA and FQGNSA. This CDR3 region has 16 residues.

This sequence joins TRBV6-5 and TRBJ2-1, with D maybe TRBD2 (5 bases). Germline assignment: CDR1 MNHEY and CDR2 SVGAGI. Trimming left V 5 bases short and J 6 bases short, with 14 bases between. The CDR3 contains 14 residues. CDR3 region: CASSPTRFGNEQFF. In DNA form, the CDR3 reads TGTGCCAGCAGTCCTACTAGGTTCGGCAATGAGCAGTTCTTC.

CDR3 residues: CASSENTNTEAFF. The CDR3 region has the DNA TGCGCCAGCAGTGAAAACACGAACACTGAAGCTTTCTTT. The chain links TRBV10-1 to TRBJ1-1, with D unclear. Germline V gene data show CDR1 as WNHNN and CDR2 as SYGVQD (reference sequence). This CDR3 contains 13 residues. Trimming removed 3 bases from V and 1 base from J, with 6 bases in between.

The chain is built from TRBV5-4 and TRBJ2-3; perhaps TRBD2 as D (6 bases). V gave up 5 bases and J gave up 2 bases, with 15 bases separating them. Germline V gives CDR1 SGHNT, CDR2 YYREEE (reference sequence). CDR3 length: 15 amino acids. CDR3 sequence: CASRLRDSITDTQYF. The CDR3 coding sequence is TGTGCCAGCAGACTGCGGGACTCTATCACAGATACGCAGTATTTT. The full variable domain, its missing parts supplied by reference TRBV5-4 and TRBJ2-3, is ETGVTQSPTHLIKTRGQQVTLRCSSQSGHNTVSWYQQALGQGPQFIFQYYREEENGRGNFPPRFSGLQFPNYSSELNVNALELDDSALYLCASRLRDSITDTQYFGPGTRLTVL.

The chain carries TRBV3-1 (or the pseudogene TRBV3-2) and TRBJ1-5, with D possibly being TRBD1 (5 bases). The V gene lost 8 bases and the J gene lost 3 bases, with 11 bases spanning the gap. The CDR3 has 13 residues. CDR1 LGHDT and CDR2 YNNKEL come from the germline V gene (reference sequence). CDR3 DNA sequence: TGTGCCAGCGGGGGAACAGCCAATCAGCCCCAGCATTTT. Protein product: CASGGTANQPQHF.

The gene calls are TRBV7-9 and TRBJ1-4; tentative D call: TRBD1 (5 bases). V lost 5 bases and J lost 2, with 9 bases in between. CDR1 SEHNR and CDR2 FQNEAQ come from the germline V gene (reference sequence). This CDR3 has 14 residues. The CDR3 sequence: CASSHRDTNEKLFF. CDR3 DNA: TGTGCCAGCAGCCACCGGGACACTAATGAAAAACTGTTTTTT.

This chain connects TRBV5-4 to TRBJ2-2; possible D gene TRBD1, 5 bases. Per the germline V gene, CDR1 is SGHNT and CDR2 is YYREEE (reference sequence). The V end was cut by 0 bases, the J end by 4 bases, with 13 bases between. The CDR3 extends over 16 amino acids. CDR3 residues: CASSLGGLRATGELFF. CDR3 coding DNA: TGTGCCAGCAGCTTGGGGGGCCTCAGGGCCACCGGGGAGCTGTTTTTT.

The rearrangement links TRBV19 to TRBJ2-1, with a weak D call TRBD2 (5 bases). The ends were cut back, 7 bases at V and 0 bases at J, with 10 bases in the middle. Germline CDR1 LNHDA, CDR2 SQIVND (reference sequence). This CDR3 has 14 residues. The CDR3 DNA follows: TGTGCCAGTATGAGCGGACCCTCCTACAATGAGCAGTTCTTC. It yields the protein CASMSGPSYNEQFF.

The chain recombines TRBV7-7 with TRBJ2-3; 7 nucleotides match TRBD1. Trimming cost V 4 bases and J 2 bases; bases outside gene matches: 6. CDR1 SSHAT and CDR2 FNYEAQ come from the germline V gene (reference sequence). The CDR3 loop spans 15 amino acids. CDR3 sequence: CASSSTGTLTDTQYF. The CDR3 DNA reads TGTGCCAGCAGCTCGACAGGGACCCTCACAGATACGCAGTATTTT.